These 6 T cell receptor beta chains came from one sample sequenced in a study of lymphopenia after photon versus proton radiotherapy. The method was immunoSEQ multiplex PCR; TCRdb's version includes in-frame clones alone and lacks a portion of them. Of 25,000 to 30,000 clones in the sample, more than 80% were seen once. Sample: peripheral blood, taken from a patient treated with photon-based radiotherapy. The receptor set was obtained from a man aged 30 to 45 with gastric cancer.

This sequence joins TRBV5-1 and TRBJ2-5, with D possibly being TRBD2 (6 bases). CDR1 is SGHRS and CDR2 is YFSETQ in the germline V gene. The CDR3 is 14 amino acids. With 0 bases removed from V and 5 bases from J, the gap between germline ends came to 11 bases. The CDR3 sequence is CASSLGRRGETQYF. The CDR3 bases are TGCGCCAGCAGCTTGGGGCGACGGGGGGAGACCCAGTACTTC.

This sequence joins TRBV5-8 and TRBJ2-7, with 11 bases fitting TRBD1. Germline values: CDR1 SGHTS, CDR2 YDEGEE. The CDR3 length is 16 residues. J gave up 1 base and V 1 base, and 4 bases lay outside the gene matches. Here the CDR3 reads CASSLSRDRGSYEQYF. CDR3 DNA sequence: TGTGCCAGCAGCTTGAGCCGGGACAGGGGGTCCTACGAGCAGTACTTC.

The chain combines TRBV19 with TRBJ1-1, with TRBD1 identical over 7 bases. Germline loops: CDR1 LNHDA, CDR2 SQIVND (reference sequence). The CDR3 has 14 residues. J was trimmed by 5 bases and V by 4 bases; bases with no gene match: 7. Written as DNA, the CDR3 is TGTGCCAGTAGTAGGGACAGCCGGGGGACTGAAGCTTTCTTT. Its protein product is CASSRDSRGTEAFF.

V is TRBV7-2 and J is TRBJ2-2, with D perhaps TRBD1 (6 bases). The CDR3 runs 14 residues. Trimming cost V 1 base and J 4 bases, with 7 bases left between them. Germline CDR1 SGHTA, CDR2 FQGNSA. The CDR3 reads CASSLGRGTGELFF. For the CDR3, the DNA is TGTGCCAGCAGCTTAGGCAGGGGCACCGGGGAGCTGTTTTTT.

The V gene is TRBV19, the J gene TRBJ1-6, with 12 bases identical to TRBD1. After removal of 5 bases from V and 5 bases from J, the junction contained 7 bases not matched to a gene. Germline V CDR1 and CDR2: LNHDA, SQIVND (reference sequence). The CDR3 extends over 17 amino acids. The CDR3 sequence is CASSYGTGGADNSPLHF. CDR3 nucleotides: TGTGCCAGTAGTTACGGGACAGGGGGCGCGGATAATTCACCCCTCCACTTT.

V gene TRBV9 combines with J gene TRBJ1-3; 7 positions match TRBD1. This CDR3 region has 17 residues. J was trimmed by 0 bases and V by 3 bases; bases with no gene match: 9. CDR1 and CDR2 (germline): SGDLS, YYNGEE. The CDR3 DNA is TGTGCCAGCAGCGCCACCGGAGGGGGCCTCTCTGGAAACACCATATATTTT. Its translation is CASSATGGGLSGNTIYF.